A single sample gave rise to the 19 T cell receptor beta chains below, sequenced in a study of cytomegalovirus exposure and HLA in healthy donors. The protocol was immunoSEQ multiplex PCR, while the TCRdb copy is restricted to in-frame clones and leaves out a portion. The sample lists 220,000 or so clones; approximately 88% were seen once. Sequencing used PBMCs. These receptors were collected from a woman aged 25 to 45 in good health and CMV-seropositive.

The chain employs TRBV27 and TRBJ1-2, with TRBD1 matching over 8 bases. V was clipped by 4 bases and J by 8 bases; unmatched bases: 3. This CDR3 region has 12 residues. CDR1 and CDR2 from the germline V gene are MNHEY and SMNVEV (reference sequence). The CDR3 region has the DNA TGTGCCAGCAGTTCAGGGGGCTGGGGCTACACCTTC. Translated, it gives CASSSGGWGYTF.

The chain employs TRBV7-2 and TRBJ1-5; 11 bases match TRBD1. After removal of 1 base from V and 5 bases from J, the junction contained 13 bases not matched to a gene. Germline V CDR1 and CDR2: SGHTA, FQGNSA. The CDR3 sequence is 19 residues long. The CDR3 nucleotides read TGTGCCAGCAGCTTAGATCGGACAGGGGGCCCTGGGGGAGATCAGCCCCAGCATTTT. It specifies CASSLDRTGGPGGDQPQHF.

The chain joins TRBV29-1 to TRBJ2-1, with 9 bases fitting TRBD2. V was pared by 7 bases and J by 5 bases, with 9 bases of the junction left unmatched. Germline V CDR1 and CDR2: SQVTM, ANQGSEA. The CDR3 runs to 14 residues. The CDR3 loop reads CSGVLAGDNNEQFF. CDR3 nucleotide sequence: TGCAGCGGGGTGTTAGCGGGAGATAACAATGAGCAGTTCTTC.

This chain connects TRBV19 to TRBJ2-2, with 9 bases identical to TRBD2. Germline values: CDR1 LNHDA, CDR2 SQIVND (reference sequence). Losses at the gene ends were 3 bases for V and 6 bases for J; bases not matched to a gene: 5. CDR3 length: 15 residues. The CDR3 here is CASSIASGRPGELFF. The CDR3 nucleotides are TGTGCCAGTAGTATCGCCAGCGGGAGGCCCGGGGAGCTGTTTTTT. Together with reference TRBV19 and TRBJ2-2, the CDR3 gives the full variable domain: DGGITQSPKYLFRKEGQNVTLSCEQNLNHDAMYWYRQDPGQGLRLIYYSQIVNDFQKGDIAEGYSVSREKKESFPLTVTSAQKNPTAFYLCASSIASGRPGELFFGEGSRLTVL.

V usage is TRBV27 and J usage is TRBJ2-2; tentatively, D is TRBD1 (6 bases). V was trimmed by 5 bases and J by 1 base, leaving 14 bases between them. Germline assignment: CDR1 MNHEY and CDR2 SMNVEV (reference sequence). CDR3 length: 16 amino acids. CDR3: CASSLKTGGNTGELFF. CDR3 DNA: TGTGCCAGCAGTCTAAAGACAGGCGGGAACACCGGGGAGCTGTTTTTT.

The genes are TRBV6-5 and TRBJ2-3; 8 bases map to TRBD2. The CDR3 extends over 13 amino acids. V dropped 7 bases and J dropped 8; count of bases not matched to a gene: 8. Germline CDR1 is MNHEY and CDR2 is SVGAGI. Written as DNA, the CDR3 is TGTGCCAGCATGACTAGCGCTTTAGCTACGCAGTATTTT. The encoded protein is CASMTSALATQYF.

The rearrangement uses TRBV6-1 and TRBJ2-6; D is unresolved. Trimming left V 3 bases short and J 0 bases short, with 15 bases between. This CDR3 has 18 residues. Germline V gives CDR1 MNHNS, CDR2 SASEGT. CDR3 DNA: TGTGCCAGCAGTGATGCAGGTCCAACTTACTCTGGGGCCAACGTCCTGACTTTC. Protein sequence: CASSDAGPTYSGANVLTF.

The genes are TRBV15 and TRBJ1-1; 8 nucleotides match TRBD1. The V segment lost 2 bases and the J segment 6 bases; nucleotides outside the gene matches: 14. The CDR3 sequence is 17 residues long. CDR1 and CDR2 from the germline V gene are LNHNV and YYDKDF (reference sequence). CDR3 sequence: CATSRISGTGFLSEAFF. CDR3 nucleotides: TGTGCCACCAGCAGAATCAGCGGGACAGGATTTCTCTCTGAAGCTTTCTTT. Full variable domain (rest looked up from reference TRBV15 and TRBJ1-1): DAMVIQNPRYQVTQFGKPVTLSCSQTLNHNVMYWYQQKSSQAPKLLFHYYDKDFNNEADTPDNFQSRRPNTSFCFLDIRSPGLGDTAMYLCATSRISGTGFLSEAFFGQGTRLTVV.

V and J are TRBV5-4 and TRBJ2-7; 9 bases align to TRBD2. The CDR3 totals 17 residues. Trimming removed 4 bases from V and 7 bases from J; junction bases left unmatched: 18. Germline V lookup: CDR1 SGHNT, CDR2 YYREEE (reference sequence). CDR3 residues: CASSRLREGRGLGEQYF. For the CDR3, the DNA is TGTGCCAGCAGCCGTCTGCGGGAGGGCCGTGGGCTGGGGGAGCAGTACTTC.

The chain employs TRBV6-5 and TRBJ2-7, with 8 bases aligning to TRBD2. With 8 bases clipped from V and 3 bases from J, the junction kept 12 bases outside the gene matches. Germline V gene sequence: CDR1 MNHEY, CDR2 SVGAGI. The CDR3 consists of 15 residues. Here the CDR3 DNA reads TGTGCCAGCCATCCGGGACTAGATTTAGGCTACGAGCAGTACTTC. Residues: CASHPGLDLGYEQYF.

The rearrangement joins TRBV27 to TRBJ1-4, with D possibly TRBD1 on 6 matching bases. The CDR3 has 15 amino acids. V lost 1 base and J lost 7, with 13 bases in between. Germline V gene data show CDR1 as MNHEY and CDR2 as SMNVEV (reference sequence). CDR3 in amino acids: CASSLYRRGGEKLFF. In DNA, the CDR3 is TGTGCCAGCAGTTTATATCGCAGGGGAGGTGAAAAACTGTTTTTT. Together with reference TRBV27 and TRBJ1-4, the CDR3 gives the full variable domain: EAQVTQNPRYLITVTGKKLTVTCSQNMNHEYMSWYRQDPGLGLRQIYYSMNVEVTDKGDVPEGYKVSRKEKRNFPLILESPSPNQTSLYFCASSLYRRGGEKLFFGSGTQLSVL.

The V gene is TRBV5-1, the J gene TRBJ2-3, with D maybe TRBD2 (5 bases). V was cut by 0 bases and J by 2 bases, with 16 bases left in between. The CDR3 spans 17 residues. CDR1 is SGHRS and CDR2 is YFSETQ in the germline V gene. The CDR3 region has the DNA TGCGCCAGCAGCTTGGTCAGCGGCGGGTACCCCACAGATACGCAGTATTTT. Protein sequence: CASSLVSGGYPTDTQYF.

The CDR3 region has the DNA TGTGCCAGCCGGAACAGTGTCGAGGGCTACACCTTC. The encoded protein is CASRNSVEGYTF. The chain carries TRBV9 and TRBJ1-2; D ambiguous. The germline V gene encodes CDR1 SGDLS and CDR2 YYNGEE. V was trimmed by 7 bases and J by 8 bases, leaving 15 bases between them. This CDR3 spans 12 amino acids. The full variable domain, in which reference TRBV9 and TRBJ1-2 provide the parts outside the CDR3, is DSGVTQTPKHLITATGQRVTLRCSPRSGDLSVYWYQQSLDQGLQFLIQYYNGEERAKGNILERFSAQQFPDLHSELNLSSLELGDSALYFCASRNSVEGYTFGSGTRLTVV.

The chain combines TRBV30 with TRBJ1-2; possible D gene TRBD1, 5 bases. V lost 2 bases, J lost 4 bases, and 14 bases lay in between. This CDR3 is 14 amino acids long. CDR1 and CDR2 from the germline V gene are GTSNPN and SVGIG (reference sequence). The chain's CDR3 is CAWSLTEGSYGYTF. CDR3 DNA sequence: TGTGCCTGGAGTCTTACAGAGGGGAGCTATGGCTACACCTTC.

The chain links TRBV27 to TRBJ2-7; the D gene is possibly TRBD2 (5 bases). The CDR3 sequence is 12 residues long. In germline, CDR1 is MNHEY, CDR2 SMNVEV (reference sequence). The V and J ends lost 3 bases and 3 bases respectively, with 6 bases between them. CDR3 loop: CASSLRDYEQYF. In DNA form, the CDR3 reads TGTGCCAGCAGTTTGAGGGACTACGAGCAGTACTTC.

The gene calls are TRBV7-2 and TRBJ1-2; no clear D gene. Germline CDR1 SGHTA, CDR2 FQGNSA. V lost 0 bases, J lost 4 bases, and 9 bases lay in between. The CDR3 totals 14 residues. In nucleotides, the CDR3 is TGTGCCAGCAGCTTAGCCTCCGTACCCTATGGCTACACCTTC. Residues: CASSLASVPYGYTF.

The V and J genes are TRBV28 and TRBJ2-3, with TRBD2 as a possible D gene (6 bases). Germline lookup yields CDR1 MDHEN and CDR2 SYDVKM. This CDR3 comprises 17 residues. The V end was cut by 1 base, the J end by 1 base, with 15 bases between. The CDR3 spells CASSLSNWREGTDTQYF. CDR3 in DNA: TGTGCCAGCAGTTTATCTAACTGGCGGGAAGGCACAGATACGCAGTATTTT.

CDR3 in amino acids: CASSDSGALSYEQYF. The CDR3 nucleotides are TGTGCCAGCAGTGATTCAGGGGCCCTCTCCTACGAGCAGTACTTC. This chain links TRBV2 with TRBJ2-7; D is possibly TRBD1 (6 bases). V was shortened by 3 bases and J by 0 bases, with 12 bases between the two germline ends. Germline-derived CDR1 and CDR2 are SNHLY and FYNNEI. The CDR3 is 15 amino acids.

The genes are TRBV27 and TRBJ1-2; TRBD1 agrees at 10 bases. Looked up from germline, CDR1 is MNHEY and CDR2 is SMNVEV (reference sequence). The V and J ends lost 5 bases and 8 bases, in that order; junction bases with no gene match: 14. The CDR3 runs to 16 residues. The chain's CDR3 is CASSSLYGGQGRGYTF. CDR3 nucleotides: TGTGCCAGCAGTAGCCTCTATGGGGGACAGGGGCGGGGCTACACCTTC.